The rows below give T cell receptor beta chains drawn from one sample of a study of T cell responses to AZD1222 COVID-19 vaccine. The protocol was immunoSEQ multiplex PCR, while the TCRdb copy is restricted to in-frame clones and leaves out a portion. The repertoire includes some 190,000 clones, nearly 95% of them detected once, and around 2% sits in the top ten. The material was peripheral blood, obtained 28 days after the second AZD1222 dose. These receptors came from an adult who received the AZD1222 COVID-19 vaccine. Each CDR3 is given with its conserved first and last residue. The order of the fields is CDR3 protein, CDR3 DNA, D gene, J gene, V gene, clone size. D genes are given only for firm matches. Only some rows state a clone size, as once, few, many or a class for expanded clones.

CASSPRRGGELFF,TGTGCCAGCAGCCCGAGGAGGGGCGGGGAGCTGTTTTTT,-,TRBJ2-2,TRBV7-2,once
CASSAAQHNEKLFF,TGCGCCAGCAGTGCCGCGCAGCATAATGAAAAACTGTTTTTT,-,TRBJ1-4,TRBV10-2,-
CASTEVGNTEAFF,TGTGCCAGCACCGAAGTAGGAAACACTGAAGCTTTCTTT,-,TRBJ1-1,TRBV5-5,-
CASSIARLGVNGGTQHF,TGTGCCAGTAGTATCGCCCGCCTCGGGGTAAACGGTGGGACCCAGCATTTT,-,TRBJ1-5,TRBV19,once
CASSPGQGNSPLHF,TGTGCCAGTAGTCCGGGCCAGGGGAATTCACCCCTCCACTTT,-,TRBJ1-6,TRBV19,-
CASSMTLNYEQYF,TGCGCCAGCAGCATGACATTGAACTACGAGCAGTACTTC,-,TRBJ2-7,TRBV5-1,-
CASSLGTAPGNTIYF,TGTGCCAGCAGTCTAGGGACCGCACCTGGAAACACCATATATTTT,-,TRBJ1-3,TRBV2,-
CASSDGPVNAFF,TGTGCCAGCAGTGATGGGCCAGTTAACGCTTTCTTT,-,TRBJ1-1,TRBV2,-
CASSSTVNYGYTF,TGTGCCAGCAGCTCGACAGTTAACTATGGCTACACCTTC,-,TRBJ1-2,TRBV5-6,-
CASSILTGYQETQYF,TGTGCCAGCAGTATACTTACAGGGTACCAAGAGACCCAGTACTTC,-,TRBJ2-5,TRBV28,-
CASRGGTGNTGELFF,TGTGCCAGCAGGGGGGGGACGGGGAACACCGGGGAGCTGTTTTTT,TRBD2,TRBJ2-2,TRBV6-6,-
CASSLGRADNSPLHF,TGTGCCAGCAGTTTGGGCAGGGCCGATAATTCACCCCTCCACTTT,-,TRBJ1-6,TRBV27,few
CAIGAVSYEQYF,TGTGCCATCGGTGCAGTCTCCTACGAGCAGTACTTC,-,TRBJ2-7,TRBV10-3,-
CASSLGRSYNSPLHF,TGTGCCAGCAGTTTGGGCAGGAGCTATAATTCACCCCTCCACTTT,-,TRBJ1-6,TRBV27,-
CASSLKGRGQGSGYTF,TGTGCCAGCAGCTTAAAAGGTCGGGGCCAGGGGAGTGGCTACACCTTC,-,TRBJ1-2,TRBV7-2,once
CASSQSDWDSPLHF,TGCGCCAGCAGTCAATCGGACTGGGATTCACCCCTCCACTTT,-,TRBJ1-6,TRBV23-1,-
CASSLGPFAGGSYEQYF,TGTGCCAGCAGCTTAGGCCCTTTTGCGGGGGGATCCTACGAGCAGTACTTC,TRBD2,TRBJ2-7,TRBV7-2,-
CASSPIGPQTGVSGYTF,TGTGCCAGCTCACCAATCGGGCCCCAAACAGGGGTCTCTGGCTACACCTTC,TRBD1,TRBJ1-2,TRBV18,few